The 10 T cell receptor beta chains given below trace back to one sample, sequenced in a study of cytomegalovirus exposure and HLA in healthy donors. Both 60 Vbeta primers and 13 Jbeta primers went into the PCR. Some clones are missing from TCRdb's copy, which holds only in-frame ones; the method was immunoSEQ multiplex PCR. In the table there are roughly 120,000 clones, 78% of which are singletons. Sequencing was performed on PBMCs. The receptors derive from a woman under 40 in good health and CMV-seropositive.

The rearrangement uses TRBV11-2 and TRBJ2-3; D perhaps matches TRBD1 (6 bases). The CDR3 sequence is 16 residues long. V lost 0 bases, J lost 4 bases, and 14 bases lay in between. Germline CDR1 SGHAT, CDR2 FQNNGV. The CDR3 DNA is TGTGCCAGCAGCTTAGATCGTGGGGGCCCGGCAGATACGCAGTATTTT. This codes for CASSLDRGGPADTQYF.

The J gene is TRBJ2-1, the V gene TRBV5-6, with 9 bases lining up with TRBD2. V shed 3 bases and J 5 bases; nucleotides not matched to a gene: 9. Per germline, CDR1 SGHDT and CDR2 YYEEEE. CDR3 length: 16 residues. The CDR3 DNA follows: TGTGCCAGCAGCTCCACTCCGGGACTAGCCAACAATGAGCAGTTCTTC. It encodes CASSSTPGLANNEQFF.

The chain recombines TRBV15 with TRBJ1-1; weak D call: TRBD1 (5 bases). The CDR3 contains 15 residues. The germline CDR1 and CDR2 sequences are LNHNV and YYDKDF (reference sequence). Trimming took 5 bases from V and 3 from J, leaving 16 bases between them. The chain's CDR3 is CATSWQGNGDTEAFF. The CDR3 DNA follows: TGTGCCACCAGCTGGCAGGGTAATGGGGACACTGAAGCTTTCTTT. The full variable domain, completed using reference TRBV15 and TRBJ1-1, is DAMVIQNPRYQVTQFGKPVTLSCSQTLNHNVMYWYQQKSSQAPKLLFHYYDKDFNNEADTPDNFQSRRPNTSFCFLDIRSPGLGDTAMYLCATSWQGNGDTEAFFGQGTRLTVV.

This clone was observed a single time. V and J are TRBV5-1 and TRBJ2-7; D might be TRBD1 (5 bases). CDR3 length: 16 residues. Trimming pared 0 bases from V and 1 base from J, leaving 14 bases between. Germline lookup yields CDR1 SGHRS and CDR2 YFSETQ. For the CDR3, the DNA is TGCGCCAGCAGCTTGGGCGCAGGGATACTTTCCTACGAGCAGTACTTC. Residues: CASSLGAGILSYEQYF.

CDR3 sequence reads: CASRSYRDTTYEQYF. CDR3 nucleotides: TGTGCCAGCCGATCCTACCGGGACACCACCTACGAGCAGTACTTC. V and J are TRBV28 and TRBJ2-7, with a tentative D call TRBD1 (6 bases). V dropped 8 bases and J dropped 2 bases, with 19 bases sitting between them. The CDR3 spans 15 residues. Per the germline V gene, CDR1 is MDHEN and CDR2 is SYDVKM.

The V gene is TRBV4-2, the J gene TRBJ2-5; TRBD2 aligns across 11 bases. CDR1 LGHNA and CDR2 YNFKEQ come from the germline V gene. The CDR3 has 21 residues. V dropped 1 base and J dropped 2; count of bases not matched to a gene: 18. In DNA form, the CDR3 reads TGTGCCAGCAGCCAAGTATCGCTGGGGAGAGGTAGCGGGGGGGGTCAAGAGACCCAGTACTTC. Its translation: CASSQVSLGRGSGGGQETQYF.

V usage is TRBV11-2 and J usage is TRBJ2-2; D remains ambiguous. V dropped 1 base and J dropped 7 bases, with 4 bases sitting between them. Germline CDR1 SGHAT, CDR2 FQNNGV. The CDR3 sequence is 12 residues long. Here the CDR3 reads CASSLALGELFF. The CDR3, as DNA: TGTGCCAGCAGCTTAGCTCTCGGGGAGCTGTTTTTT.

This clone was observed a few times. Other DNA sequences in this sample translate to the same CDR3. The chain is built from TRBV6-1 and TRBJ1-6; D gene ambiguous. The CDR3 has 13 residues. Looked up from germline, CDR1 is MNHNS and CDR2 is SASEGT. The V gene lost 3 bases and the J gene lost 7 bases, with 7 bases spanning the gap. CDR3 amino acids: CASSDRQNSPLHF. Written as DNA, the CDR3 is TGTGCCAGCAGTGACAGGCAAAATTCACCCCTCCACTTT.

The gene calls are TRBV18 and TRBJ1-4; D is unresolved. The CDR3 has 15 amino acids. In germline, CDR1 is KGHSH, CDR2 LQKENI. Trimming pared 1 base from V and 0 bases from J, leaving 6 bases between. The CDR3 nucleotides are TGTGCCAGCTCACCACGGGAGGCAACTAATGAAAAACTGTTTTTT. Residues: CASSPREATNEKLFF.

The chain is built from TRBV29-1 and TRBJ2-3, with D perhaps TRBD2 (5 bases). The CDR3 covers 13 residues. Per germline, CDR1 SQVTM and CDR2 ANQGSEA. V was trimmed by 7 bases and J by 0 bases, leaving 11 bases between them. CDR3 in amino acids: CSGRVPSTDTQYF. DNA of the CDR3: TGCAGCGGGCGGGTCCCTAGCACAGATACGCAGTATTTT.